These 15 T cell receptor beta chains originate from one sample sequenced in a study of control samples from healthy donors and cancer patients. Profiled with immunoSEQ multiplex PCR; TCRdb holds only in-frame clones, not every one. This repertoire shows about 69,000 clones, 84% found once; its top ten account for about 3%. The sample taken for sequencing was PBMCs. The receptors were gathered from a woman in her forties or fifties with lung cancer.

The chain combines TRBV7-9 with TRBJ1-1, with D tentatively TRBD1 (6 bases). Trimming shortened V by 8 bases and J by 6 bases, and 13 bases separated the two germline ends. Looked up from germline, CDR1 is SEHNR and CDR2 is FQNEAQ (reference sequence). CDR3 length: 12 residues. CDR3 protein: CASSGAGAEAFF. CDR3 nucleotides: TGTGCCAGCTCCGGGGCAGGGGCTGAAGCTTTCTTT.

In this sample, this clone turned up once. The V call is TRBV10-1, the J call TRBJ2-1; D remains ambiguous. This CDR3 comprises 11 residues. Trimming left V 4 bases short and J 10 bases short, with 8 bases between. Germline V gene sequence: CDR1 WNHNN, CDR2 SYGVQD (reference sequence). This CDR3 is CASSAYGEQFF. The CDR3 coding sequence is TGCGCCAGCAGTGCGTACGGCGAGCAGTTCTTC.

The chain joins TRBV18 to TRBJ1-1; perhaps TRBD1 as D (6 bases). V was cut by 8 bases and J by 1 base, with 8 bases left in between. Per germline, CDR1 KGHSH and CDR2 LQKENI. The CDR3 totals 12 residues. The CDR3 DNA reads as TGTGCCAGCCGGGGACAGAACACTGAAGCTTTCTTT. This translates into CASRGQNTEAFF.

The chain carries TRBV4-3 and TRBJ1-5; D not certain. The V gene's germline CDR1 is LGHNA and CDR2 YSLEER. CDR3 length: 13 amino acids. Between the trimmed V and J ends, which lost 0 bases and 5 bases, there was a span of 5 bases. CDR3 sequence (DNA): TGCGCCAGCAGCCAAGATCACGATCAGCCCCAGCATTTT. It translates to CASSQDHDQPQHF.

The sample holds a few counts of this clone. The chain has TRBV19 and TRBJ1-6, with TRBD1 matching 11 bases. Germline CDR1 LNHDA, CDR2 SQIVND (reference sequence). With V trimmed by 5 bases and J by 9 bases, 3 bases remained unmatched. The CDR3 is 14 amino acids. In nucleotides, the CDR3 is TGTGCCAGTAGTCCCGGGACAGGGGGTTCACCCCTCCACTTT. Protein product: CASSPGTGGSPLHF. Combining the CDR3 with reference TRBV19 and TRBJ1-6 gives the whole variable domain DGGITQSPKYLFRKEGQNVTLSCEQNLNHDAMYWYRQDPGQGLRLIYYSQIVNDFQKGDIAEGYSVSREKKESFPLTVTSAQKNPTAFYLCASSPGTGGSPLHFGNGTRLTVT.

This chain uses TRBV3-1 (or the pseudogene TRBV3-2) with TRBJ1-2; no definite D call. Looked up from germline, CDR1 is LGHDT and CDR2 is YNNKEL (reference sequence). There are 13 residues in the CDR3. Trimming took 1 base from V and 4 from J, leaving 7 bases between them. CDR3 DNA: TGTGCCAGCAGCCAAGCTGGGCTCTATGGCTACACCTTC. Translating it yields CASSQAGLYGYTF.

This clone occurred a few times. This chain links TRBV24-1 with TRBJ2-3, with D maybe TRBD1 (6 bases). With 1 base removed from V and 8 bases from J, the gap between germline ends came to 12 bases. The CDR3 runs to 14 residues. Per germline, CDR1 KGHDR and CDR2 SFDVKD. The DNA for the CDR3 is TGTGCCACCAGTGATTTACAGGGTACGGGTACGCAGTATTTT. Translating it yields CATSDLQGTGTQYF.

The chain uses TRBV7-8 and TRBJ2-7; 7 nucleotides align to TRBD1. CDR1 SGHVS and CDR2 FQNEAQ come from the germline V gene. The J segment lost 3 bases and the V segment lost 1 base, leaving 3 bases of the junction unmatched. The CDR3 has 14 amino acids. This CDR3 is CASSLGPGGYEQYF. CDR3 DNA: TGTGCCAGCAGCTTAGGCCCAGGGGGCTACGAGCAGTACTTC.

This chain joins TRBV5-1 and TRBJ1-1; possibly TRBD1 for D (6 bases). The CDR3 has 12 residues. In germline, CDR1 is SGHRS, CDR2 YFSETQ. With 2 bases removed from V and 7 bases from J, the gap between germline ends came to 9 bases. The DNA for the CDR3 is TGCGCCAGCAGCTTCCCGGACAGTGAAGCTTTCTTT. This gives the protein CASSFPDSEAFF.

The chain couples TRBV5-1 to TRBJ2-1; 8 positions agree with TRBD2. From germline, CDR1 is SGHRS and CDR2 YFSETQ. This CDR3 is 16 amino acids long. V shed 0 bases and J 2 bases; nucleotides not matched to a gene: 4. The CDR3 bases are TGCGCCAGCAGCTTGGGGACTAGCAAAGCCTACAATGAGCAGTTCTTC. This encodes CASSLGTSKAYNEQFF.

The chain couples TRBV6-5 to TRBJ1-5; maybe TRBD1 (6 bases). Germline V lookup: CDR1 MNHEY, CDR2 SVGAGI. The CDR3 totals 15 residues. The V and J ends lost 6 bases and 2 bases respectively, with 14 bases between them. In nucleotides, the CDR3 is TGTGCCAGCAGCAAGGGGGTATTCGGCAATCAGCCCCAGCATTTT. It codes for CASSKGVFGNQPQHF.

The V and J genes are TRBV3-1 (or the pseudogene TRBV3-2) and TRBJ2-5; 9 bases line up with TRBD1. V lost 0 bases and J lost 3; bases outside the gene matches: 11. The length of the CDR3 is 18 residues. CDR1 LGHDT and CDR2 YNNKEL come from the germline V gene (reference sequence). CDR3 nucleotides: TGTGCCAGCAGCCAAGAAATTGCTGGGACAGGGTGGGAAGAGACCCAGTACTTC. Amino acid sequence: CASSQEIAGTGWEETQYF.

The chain employs TRBV12-3 or TRBV12-4 and TRBJ1-6; D is undetermined. V was trimmed by 3 bases and J by 8 bases, leaving 8 bases between them. The CDR3 loop spans 13 amino acids. CDR3: CASSFGQDSPLHF. The CDR3 bases are TGTGCCAGCAGTTTCGGTCAGGATTCACCCCTCCACTTT.

CDR3 DNA sequence: TGTGCCAGCAGCCTGTCCGAATGGCCTGAAGCTTTCTTT. It encodes CASSLSEWPEAFF. The chain has TRBV5-6 and TRBJ1-1; D not certain. This CDR3 has 13 residues. V lost 4 bases and J 6 bases, leaving 13 bases between the germline ends. From germline, CDR1 is SGHDT and CDR2 YYEEEE.

The CDR3 protein is CASSYLRTSGGADTQYF. Written as DNA, the CDR3 is TGCGCCAGCAGCTATCTCAGGACTAGCGGGGGGGCAGATACGCAGTATTTT. V is TRBV5-1 and J is TRBJ2-3, with 15 nucleotides matching TRBD2. The CDR3 length is 17 residues. Unmatched junction bases numbered 6, after V lost 3 bases and J lost 4 bases. Germline V gene sequence: CDR1 SGHRS, CDR2 YFSETQ.